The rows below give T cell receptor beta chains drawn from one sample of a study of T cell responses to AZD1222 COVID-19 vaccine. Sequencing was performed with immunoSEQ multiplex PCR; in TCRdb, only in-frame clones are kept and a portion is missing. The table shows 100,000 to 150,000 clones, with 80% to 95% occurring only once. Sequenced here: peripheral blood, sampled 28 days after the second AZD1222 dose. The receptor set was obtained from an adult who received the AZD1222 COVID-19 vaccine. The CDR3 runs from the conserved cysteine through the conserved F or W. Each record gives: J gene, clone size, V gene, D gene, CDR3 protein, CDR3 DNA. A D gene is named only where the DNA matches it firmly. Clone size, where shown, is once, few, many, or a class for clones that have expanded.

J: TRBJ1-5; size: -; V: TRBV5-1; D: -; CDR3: CASSLMPGNQPQHF; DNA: TGCGCCAGCAGCTTGATGCCAGGAAATCAGCCCCAGCATTTT
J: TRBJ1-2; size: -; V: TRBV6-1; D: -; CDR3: CASSEQGSLSSYGYTF; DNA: TGTGCCAGCAGTGAACAGGGGTCCCTTTCTTCTTATGGCTACACCTTC
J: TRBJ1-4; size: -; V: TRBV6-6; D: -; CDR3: CASGFGEKLFF; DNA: TGTGCCAGCGGATTTGGGGAAAAACTGTTTTTT
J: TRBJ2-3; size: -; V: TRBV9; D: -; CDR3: CASREGGVSDTQYF; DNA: TGTGCCAGCCGCGAAGGGGGGGTATCAGATACGCAGTATTTT
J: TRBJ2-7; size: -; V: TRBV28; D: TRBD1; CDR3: CASSFPQTGGIYEQYF; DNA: TGTGCCAGCAGTTTCCCCCAGACAGGGGGCATCTACGAGCAGTACTTC
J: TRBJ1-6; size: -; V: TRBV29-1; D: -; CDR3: CSVAQGQNSPLHF; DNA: TGCAGCGTGGCCCAGGGACAAAATTCACCCCTCCACTTT
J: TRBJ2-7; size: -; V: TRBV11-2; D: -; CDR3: CASSLGKIYEQYF; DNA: TGTGCCAGCAGCTTGGGGAAAATCTACGAGCAGTACTTC
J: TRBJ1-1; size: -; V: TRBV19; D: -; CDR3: CASSNPPTGDTEAFF; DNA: TGTGCCAGTAGCAACCCCCCGACGGGCGACACTGAAGCTTTCTTT
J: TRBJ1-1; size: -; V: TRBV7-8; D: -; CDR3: CASSLEYWTAMNTEAFF; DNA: TGTGCCAGCAGCTTAGAGTATTGGACAGCCATGAACACTGAAGCTTTCTTT
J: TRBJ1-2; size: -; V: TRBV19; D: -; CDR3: CASSLGFGNYGYTF; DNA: TGTGCCAGTAGTCTCGGTTTCGGGAACTATGGCTACACCTTC
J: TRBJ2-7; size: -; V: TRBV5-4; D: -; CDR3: CASSLYSGFEQYF; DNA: TGTGCCAGCAGCTTGTATTCAGGATTTGAGCAGTACTTC
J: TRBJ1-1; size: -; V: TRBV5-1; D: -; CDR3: CASSLAILGNTEAFF; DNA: TGCGCCAGCAGCTTGGCCATTTTGGGGAACACTGAAGCTTTCTTT
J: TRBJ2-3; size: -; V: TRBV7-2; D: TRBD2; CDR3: CASSFTSGRADTQYF; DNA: TGTGCCAGCAGCTTTACTAGCGGGAGAGCAGATACGCAGTATTTT
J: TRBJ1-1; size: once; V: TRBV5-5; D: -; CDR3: CASSLAQVVNTEAFF; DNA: TGTGCCAGCAGCTTGGCACAGGTCGTGAACACTGAAGCTTTCTTT
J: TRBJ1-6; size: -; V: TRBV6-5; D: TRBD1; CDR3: CASSYTTGGGSPLHF; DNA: TGTGCCAGCAGTTACACCACAGGGGGCGGTTCACCCCTCCACTTT
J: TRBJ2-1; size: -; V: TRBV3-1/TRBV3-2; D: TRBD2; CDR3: CASSQDLVAGDREQFF; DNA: TGTGCCAGCAGCCAAGATTTGGTAGCGGGAGACCGGGAGCAGTTCTTC
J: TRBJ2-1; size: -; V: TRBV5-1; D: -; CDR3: CASSLIPRILSYNEQFF; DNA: TGCGCCAGCAGCTTGATCCCGCGGATCCTCTCCTACAATGAGCAGTTCTTC
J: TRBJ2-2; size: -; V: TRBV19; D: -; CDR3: CASSLQGYTGELFF; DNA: TGTGCCAGTAGTCTACAGGGTTACACCGGGGAGCTGTTTTTT
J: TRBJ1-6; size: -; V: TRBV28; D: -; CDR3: CASSPYRSNSPLHF; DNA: TGTGCCAGCAGCCCCTACAGGTCTAATTCACCCCTCCACTTT
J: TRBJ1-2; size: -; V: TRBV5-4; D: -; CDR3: CASSLGSTNYGYTF; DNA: TGTGCCAGCAGCTTGGGCAGTACCAACTATGGCTACACCTTC
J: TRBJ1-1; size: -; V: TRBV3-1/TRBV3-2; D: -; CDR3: CASSPGGGGGNTEAFF; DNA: TGTGCCAGCAGCCCAGGTGGTGGGGGAGGGAACACTGAAGCTTTCTTT
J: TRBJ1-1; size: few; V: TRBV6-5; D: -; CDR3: CASSYSIGYTEAFF; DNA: TGTGCCAGCAGTTACTCGATTGGGTACACTGAAGCTTTCTTT
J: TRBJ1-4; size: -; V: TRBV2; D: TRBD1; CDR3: CASEAQGFRTNEKLFF; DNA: TGTGCCAGCGAGGCACAGGGGTTTAGAACTAATGAAAAACTGTTTTTT
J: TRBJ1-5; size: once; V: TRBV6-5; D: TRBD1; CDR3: CASSRQGKQPQHF; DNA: TGTGCCAGCAGTCGACAGGGTAAACAGCCCCAGCATTTT